A selection of T cell receptor beta chains follows, all from one sample in a study of blood T cell repertoires in COVID-19. Here immunoSEQ multiplex PCR was the method, and the copy in TCRdb shows in-frame clones only, minus some. The repertoire consists of some 300,000 clones, with approximately 86% occurring once and the leading ten covering about 12%. The source material was peripheral blood. The receptor source for this set is a woman aged 70-85 years with COVID-19, enrolled during active disease. The CDR3 runs from the conserved cysteine through the conserved F or W. The D gene is left open where the match is weak. The listing skips clone size in some rows; elsewhere it reads once, few, many or a size class.

j_gene	d_gene	abundance	v_gene	CDR3aa	CDR3nt
TRBJ1-2	TRBD1	.	TRBV6-6	CASARQGGNYGYTF	TGTGCCAGCGCGCGACAGGGGGGGAACTATGGCTACACCTTC
TRBJ1-4	.	.	TRBV18	CASSPRGNTDEKLFF	TGTGCCAGCTCACCACGAGGGAACACGGATGAAAAACTGTTTTTT
TRBJ2-7	TRBD2	.	TRBV5-1	CASSLEAGPAYEQYF	TGCGCCAGCAGCTTGGAAGCGGGGCCTGCCTACGAGCAGTACTTC
TRBJ1-6	.	.	TRBV5-5	CASSPGVSSYNSPLHF	TGTGCCAGCAGCCCAGGGGTCAGCTCCTATAATTCACCCCTCCACTTT
TRBJ2-7	.	.	TRBV5-1	CASSLWSSGSTTEFKQYF	TGCGCCAGCAGCTTGTGGTCCAGTGGGTCCACCACAGAGTTTAAGCAGTACTTC
TRBJ2-2	TRBD1	.	TRBV7-8	CASSFEQGDGELFF	TGTGCCAGCAGCTTTGAACAGGGGGACGGGGAGCTGTTTTTT
TRBJ1-3	.	.	TRBV18	CASSPAQGSGNTIYF	TGTGCCAGCTCACCCGCACAGGGCTCAGGAAACACCATATATTTT
TRBJ2-7	.	.	TRBV11-2	CASSPGQGDEQYF	TGTGCCAGCAGCCCCGGACAAGGGGACGAGCAGTACTTC
TRBJ2-3	TRBD2	.	TRBV27	CASSTRTSGPTDTQYF	TGTGCCAGCAGTACTCGGACTAGCGGTCCCACAGATACGCAGTATTTT
TRBJ1-1	.	.	TRBV5-4	CASTRDWASYTEAFF	TGTGCCAGCACCCGGGATTGGGCTTCTTACACTGAAGCTTTCTTT
TRBJ1-2	.	.	TRBV12-3/TRBV12-4	CASSLMAGVGYTF	TGTGCCAGCAGTTTAATGGCAGGGGTCGGCTACACCTTC
TRBJ1-3	TRBD1	.	TRBV2	CASAPEMGQGGNTIYF	TGTGCCAGCGCCCCTGAGATGGGACAGGGAGGAAACACCATATATTTT
TRBJ2-2	.	.	TRBV5-1	CASSNDRPNTGELFF	TGCGCCAGCAGCAACGACAGGCCGAACACCGGGGAGCTGTTTTTT
TRBJ2-1	.	.	TRBV3-1/TRBV3-2	CASSQSAVEQFF	TGTGCCAGCAGCCAGTCGGCGGTTGAGCAGTTCTTC
TRBJ1-2	.	.	TRBV7-2	CASSGGLRGYTF	TGTGCCAGCAGCGGGGGACTTAGAGGCTACACCTTC
TRBJ1-5	TRBD1	once	TRBV6-1	CASSGPGQGASQPQHF	TGTGCCAGCAGTGGACCCGGACAGGGGGCTAGTCAGCCCCAGCATTTT
TRBJ2-3	.	.	TRBV7-2	CASSPEGIHPRLF	TGTGCCAGCAGCCCCGAGGGAATCCACCCCAGGCTTTTT
TRBJ2-3	.	.	TRBV5-6	CASSFMFGGPGEDTQYF	TGTGCCAGCAGCTTCATGTTCGGGGGACCGGGCGAAGATACGCAGTATTTT
TRBJ2-7	.	.	TRBV28	CASSLGRGRTAYEQYF	TGTGCCAGCAGTTTGGGACGAGGCAGGACAGCCTACGAGCAGTACTTC
TRBJ2-7	TRBD1	.	TRBV6-5	CASSYLGQGTYEQYF	TGTGCCAGCAGTTACTTGGGACAGGGGACCTACGAGCAGTACTTC
TRBJ2-7	.	.	TRBV2	CASSIQSYEQYF	TGTGCCAGCAGTATTCAATCCTACGAGCAGTACTTC
TRBJ2-7	TRBD1	.	TRBV9	CASSVEQGARYEQYF	TGTGCCAGCAGCGTAGAGCAGGGGGCGCGGTACGAGCAGTACTTC
TRBJ2-6	.	.	TRBV30	CAWSAVRGSSGANVLTF	TGTGCCTGGAGTGCAGTAAGAGGATCCTCTGGGGCCAACGTCCTGACTTTC
TRBJ2-5	.	.	TRBV6-4	CASSDSRETQYF	TGTGCCAGCAGTGACTCTCGGGAGACCCAGTACTTC